These 27 T cell receptor beta chains came from one sample sequenced in a study of OX40 agonist ivuxolimab in advanced cancers. The library was generated by the immunoSEQ multiplex PCR assay. Not all clones reach the TCRdb copy of this immuneACCESS table, which keeps in-frame sequences only. Checked studies attribute under half of the gap to unresolved V genes and leave the rest unexplained. The table for this sample lists 100,000 or so clones; under 90% of them were counted only once. Jointly, the top ten make up about 1.9% of the sample. The material sequenced was CD4+ or CD8+ T cells sorted from blood, taken in a trial of the OX40 agonist ivuxolimab. These receptors came from an adult with an advanced solid tumor such as melanoma, head and neck, liver or kidney cancer.

V is TRBV30 and J is TRBJ1-4; TRBD1 matches 9 bases. Germline assignment: CDR1 GTSNPN and CDR2 SVGIG (reference sequence). The CDR3 is made up of 14 amino acids. J was trimmed by 4 bases and V by 3 bases; bases with no gene match: 3. The CDR3 DNA is TGTGCCTGGAGAAGACAGGGGGTTAATGAAAAACTGTTTTTT. Translating gives CAWRRQGVNEKLFF.

The chain is built from TRBV6-1 and TRBJ2-5; D remains ambiguous. V lost 4 bases and J 7 bases, leaving 7 bases between the germline ends. This CDR3 has 11 residues. Germline values: CDR1 MNHNS, CDR2 SASEGT. The CDR3 region has the DNA TGTGCCAGCAGTGGGGATTGGACCCAGTACTTC. Translated, it gives CASSGDWTQYF.

V and J are TRBV19 and TRBJ2-2, with TRBD2 identical over 10 bases. CDR3 length equals 17 residues. The germline V gene encodes CDR1 LNHDA and CDR2 SQIVND (reference sequence). J gave up 1 base and V 5 bases, and 7 bases lay outside the gene matches. CDR3 region: CASSVGGLAENTGELFF. Here the CDR3 DNA reads TGTGCCAGTAGTGTAGGAGGACTAGCGGAGAACACCGGGGAGCTGTTTTTT.

CDR3 region: CASSGQRDQPQHF. CDR3 sequence (DNA): TGTGCCAGTAGTGGGCAGCGCGATCAGCCCCAGCATTTT. The J gene is TRBJ1-5, the V gene TRBV19; D is uncertain. Germline V gene sequence: CDR1 LNHDA, CDR2 SQIVND (reference sequence). Trimming took off 5 bases at V and 5 bases at J, with 10 bases between the two ends. The CDR3 contains 13 residues.

The chain is built from TRBV9 and TRBJ2-5, with D perhaps matching TRBD2 (6 bases). Per the germline V gene, CDR1 is SGDLS and CDR2 is YYNGEE. The germline V and J ends were trimmed by 0 bases and 5 bases, with 17 bases remaining between them. The CDR3 has 16 amino acids. CDR3 protein: CASSVAGATSPETQYF. The DNA of the CDR3 is TGTGCCAGCAGCGTAGCCGGCGCGACTAGTCCTGAGACCCAGTACTTC.

This chain connects TRBV6-1 to TRBJ1-5; TRBD1 matches at 7 bases. Germline CDR1 reads MNHNS; CDR2 reads SASEGT. Trimming cost V 10 bases and J 11 bases; bases outside gene matches: 17. CDR3 size: 14 residues. CDR3 bases: TGTGCCACGCAACGGGACAGTTCTCAATCAGCCCAGCATTTT. Translated, it gives CATQRDSSQSAQHF.

This chain connects TRBV7-6 to TRBJ2-7, with TRBD2 identical over 7 bases. After removal of 4 bases from V and 0 bases from J, the junction contained 6 bases not matched to a gene. Germline loops: CDR1 SGHVS, CDR2 FNYEAQ. This CDR3 has 15 residues. The DNA for the CDR3 is TGTGCCAGCAGCTCGGCTAGCGGCCGCTCCTACGAGCAGTACTTC. Residues: CASSSASGRSYEQYF.

This rearrangement joins TRBV7-2 to TRBJ2-1, with 7 bases identical to TRBD2. V was pared by 2 bases and J by 7 bases, with 8 bases of the junction left unmatched. CDR1 and CDR2 (germline): SGHTA, FQGNSA. The CDR3 is 15 amino acids. The CDR3, as DNA: TGTGCCAGCAGCTTACTCGCGGGAGAAGGTAATGAGCAGTTCTTC. Residues: CASSLLAGEGNEQFF.

The chain links TRBV6-5 to TRBJ1-1; TRBD1 agrees at 7 bases. CDR3 length: 15 residues. CDR1 is MNHEY and CDR2 is SVGAGI in the germline V gene. V trimming: 6 bases; J trimming: 7 bases; junction bases outside the gene matches: 14. DNA for the CDR3: TGTGCCAGCAGCCGTGTTGACAGGGTTGGGGGTGAAGCTTTCTTT. This sequence encodes CASSRVDRVGGEAFF.

The chain recombines TRBV28 with TRBJ1-4; 8 positions agree with TRBD1. This CDR3 is 14 amino acids long. V gave up 8 bases and J gave up 5 bases; unmatched junction bases: 7. Germline lookup yields CDR1 MDHEN and CDR2 SYDVKM. The DNA for the CDR3 is TGTGCCAGCCAGACGGGACAGGCCAATGAAAAACTGTTTTTT. Amino acid sequence: CASQTGQANEKLFF.

The CDR3 protein is CASSPVLGQGETQYF. CDR3 sequence (DNA): TGTGCCAGCAGCCCGGTCTTAGGTCAGGGGGAGACCCAGTACTTC. The chain couples TRBV5-4 to TRBJ2-5, with a weak D call TRBD1 (6 bases). The V and J ends lost 4 bases and 5 bases respectively, with 18 bases between them. This CDR3 is built from 15 residues. CDR1 and CDR2 (germline): SGHNT, YYREEE (reference sequence).

This clone was counted between two and nine times. This chain links TRBV28 with TRBJ1-1; 8 bases agree with TRBD1. V trimming: 5 bases; J trimming: 10 bases; junction bases outside the gene matches: 9. Looked up from germline, CDR1 is MDHEN and CDR2 is SYDVKM. The CDR3 spans 13 residues. The CDR3 DNA reads TGTGCCAGCAGTCCCAGGGACAGGAGCGGAGCTTTCTTT. Its translation: CASSPRDRSGAFF.

The chain has TRBV27 and TRBJ2-2; 8 bases match TRBD2. The V gene's germline CDR1 is MNHEY and CDR2 SMNVEV (reference sequence). V shed 5 bases, J shed 8 bases, and the junction held 4 bases outside the gene matches. CDR3 size: 13 residues. DNA for the CDR3: TGTGCCAGCAGTGTACGACTAGCGGGGGAGCTGTTTTTT. Residues: CASSVRLAGELFF.

The rearrangement links TRBV29-1 to TRBJ2-1; TRBD2 matches 11 bases. The CDR3 runs 14 residues. Germline trimming cut 5 bases from V and 5 bases from J; bases unmatched to any gene: 5. CDR1 SQVTM and CDR2 ANQGSEA come from the germline V gene. The CDR3 is CSVSPGLADNEQFF. CDR3 DNA sequence: TGCAGCGTTTCTCCGGGACTAGCGGACAATGAGCAGTTCTTC.

This chain joins TRBV28 and TRBJ1-4; perhaps TRBD1 as D (5 bases). Germline V gives CDR1 MDHEN, CDR2 SYDVKM. The CDR3 loop spans 15 amino acids. V lost 11 bases and J lost 7, with 23 bases in between. The CDR3 bases are TGTGCCTCTTCCGGGGGATCCGGCGGTATTGAAAAACTGTTTTTT. Translating gives CASSGGSGGIEKLFF.

As regards this clone: The sample has other DNA sequences that encode this CDR3 too. The rearrangement uses TRBV7-9 and TRBJ2-3; D is unclear. CDR1 SEHNR and CDR2 FQNEAQ come from the germline V gene (reference sequence). V gave up 1 base and J gave up 4 bases, with 6 bases separating them. The length of the CDR3 is 13 residues. The CDR3 sequence is CASSLVGPDTQYF. CDR3 nucleotide sequence: TGTGCCAGCAGCTTAGTTGGCCCAGATACGCAGTATTTT.

DNA of the CDR3: TGTGCCAGCAGTCCCCGACAGGGGGGAAATGGCTACACCTTC. Its protein product is CASSPRQGGNGYTF. The chain links TRBV6-5 to TRBJ1-2, with TRBD1 matching 9 bases. The CDR3 sequence is 14 residues long. V was clipped by 5 bases and J by 6 bases; unmatched bases: 7. The germline V gene has CDR1 MNHEY and CDR2 SVGAGI.

This clone has a single count. One end of the junction varies from germline; a read error may be responsible. The genes are TRBV7-7 and TRBJ2-1; D is unclear. The CDR3 spans 15 residues. Germline lookup yields CDR1 SSHAT and CDR2 FNYEAQ (reference sequence). CDR3 residues: CASSSSVSSYNEQFF. The CDR3 nucleotides read TGTGCTAGCAGCTCGAGTGTTAGCTCCTACAATGAGCAGTTCTTC.

The V and J genes are TRBV6-6 and TRBJ1-1; tentative D call: TRBD1 (6 bases). The CDR3 sequence is 16 residues long. Trimming pared 6 bases from V and 5 bases from J, leaving 22 bases between. Germline CDR1 reads MNHNY; CDR2 reads SVGAGI (reference sequence). CDR3 region: CASSKQGVMDLTEAFF. The CDR3 DNA reads as TGTGCCAGCAGCAAACAGGGAGTGATGGATTTGACTGAAGCTTTCTTT.

This clone was detected a few times. The chain recombines TRBV7-2 with TRBJ1-2; D is unclear. The V end was cut by 3 bases, the J end by 5 bases, with 7 bases between. Looked up from germline, CDR1 is SGHTA and CDR2 is FQGNSA. The CDR3 loop spans 12 amino acids. Here the CDR3 reads CASSLDRYGYTF. Written as DNA, the CDR3 is TGTGCCAGCAGCTTGGACCGTTATGGCTACACCTTC. Looking up the rest from reference TRBV7-2 and TRBJ1-2 gives the full variable domain: GAGVSQSPSNKVTEKGKDVELRCDPISGHTALYWYRQSLGQGLEFLIYFQGNSAPDKSGLPSDRFSAERTGGSVSTLTIQRTQQEDSAVYLCASSLDRYGYTFGSGTRLTVV.

This chain links TRBV5-1 with TRBJ1-2, with a possible D match to TRBD1 (6 bases). Trimming took 3 bases from V and 5 from J, leaving 14 bases between them. This CDR3 has 14 amino acids. Per germline, CDR1 SGHRS and CDR2 YFSETQ. The CDR3 sequence: CASSSGEPLYGYTF. DNA of the CDR3: TGCGCCAGCAGCTCAGGGGAGCCTCTGTATGGCTACACCTTC.

The chain recombines TRBV9 with TRBJ2-1, with a weak D call TRBD2 (6 bases). This CDR3 spans 15 amino acids. The V gene lost 1 base and the J gene lost 0 bases, with 8 bases spanning the gap. In germline, CDR1 is SGDLS, CDR2 YYNGEE. DNA for the CDR3: TGTGCCAGCAGCGTAATCGGGAGCTCCTACAATGAGCAGTTCTTC. Translated: CASSVIGSSYNEQFF.

This chain links TRBV19 with TRBJ1-1; tentatively, D is TRBD1 (5 bases). Trimming took off 6 bases at V and 5 bases at J, with 22 bases between the two ends. Germline CDR1 LNHDA, CDR2 SQIVND (reference sequence). The CDR3 has 16 residues. The CDR3 is CASSPIYGGLRTEAFF. CDR3 bases: TGTGCCAGTAGCCCTATATACGGGGGATTGAGGACTGAAGCTTTCTTT.

The V and J genes are TRBV6-6 and TRBJ1-1, with 8 bases aligning to TRBD1. CDR3 length: 12 amino acids. CDR1 MNHNY and CDR2 SVGAGI come from the germline V gene (reference sequence). V lost 5 bases to trimming and J lost 4 bases; unmatched junction nucleotides: 0. CDR3 DNA sequence: TGTGCCAGCAGTGACAGGGGCACTGAAGCTTTCTTT. It codes for CASSDRGTEAFF.

The CDR3 DNA reads as TGTGCCAGAAGCCTGAGCGCCATAGACAGGGAGAACACCGGGGAGCTGTTTTTT. It encodes CARSLSAIDRENTGELFF. The V gene is TRBV5-3, the J gene TRBJ2-2; TRBD1 agrees at 7 bases. TRBV5-3 is classed as an ORF, of uncertain function. With 4 bases clipped from V and 1 base from J, the junction kept 13 bases outside the gene matches. The CDR3 is made up of 18 amino acids.

The chain recombines TRBV6-5 with TRBJ2-7, with TRBD1 identical over 8 bases. The CDR3 is made up of 16 amino acids. Germline lookup yields CDR1 MNHEY and CDR2 SVGAGI. V shed 0 bases, J shed 4 bases, and the junction held 8 bases outside the gene matches. The CDR3 DNA reads as TGTGCCAGCAGTTACTCGAGGACAGGGCATGGGTACGAGCAGTACTTC. This codes for CASSYSRTGHGYEQYF.

The rearrangement links TRBV10-2 to TRBJ2-3; 7 positions agree with TRBD2. CDR3 length equals 16 residues. Germline CDR1 and CDR2: WSHSY and SAAADI. With V trimmed by 8 bases and J by 6 bases, 17 bases remained unmatched. CDR3 sequence reads: CASHLSSGTLHDTQYF. The DNA for the CDR3 is TGCGCCAGCCACCTTTCGAGCGGGACTCTACACGATACGCAGTATTTT.